This TCR beta chain was obtained from a study of blood T cell repertoires in COVID-19. Study at large: T cells, B-cell-depleted T cells, or PBMCs supplied cDNA or gDNA.

Residents of under 25 US areas, aged roughly 18 to 89 years, made up the participants. Self-reported history from a screening survey and questionnaire set each donor's cohort. Measured with immunoSEQ multiplex PCR; TCRdb has only the in-frame clones, and not every one. The repertoire includes some 350,000 clones, around 91% of them detected once, and approximately 1% sits in the top ten. CDR3 length equals 15 residues. Germline CDR1 reads ENHRY; CDR2 reads SYGVKD. The V and J ends lost 2 bases and 1 base respectively, with 11 bases between them. This chain joins TRBV10-3 and TRBJ1-1, with D uncertain. This TCR was recovered from a young man who had recovered from COVID-19. Specimen: PBMCs or T cells enriched from blood (not recorded which). The CDR3 DNA sequence: TGTGCCATCAGTGAGGCCGGCGGATCGAACACTGAAGCTTTCTTT. Its translation: CAISEAGGSNTEAFF.